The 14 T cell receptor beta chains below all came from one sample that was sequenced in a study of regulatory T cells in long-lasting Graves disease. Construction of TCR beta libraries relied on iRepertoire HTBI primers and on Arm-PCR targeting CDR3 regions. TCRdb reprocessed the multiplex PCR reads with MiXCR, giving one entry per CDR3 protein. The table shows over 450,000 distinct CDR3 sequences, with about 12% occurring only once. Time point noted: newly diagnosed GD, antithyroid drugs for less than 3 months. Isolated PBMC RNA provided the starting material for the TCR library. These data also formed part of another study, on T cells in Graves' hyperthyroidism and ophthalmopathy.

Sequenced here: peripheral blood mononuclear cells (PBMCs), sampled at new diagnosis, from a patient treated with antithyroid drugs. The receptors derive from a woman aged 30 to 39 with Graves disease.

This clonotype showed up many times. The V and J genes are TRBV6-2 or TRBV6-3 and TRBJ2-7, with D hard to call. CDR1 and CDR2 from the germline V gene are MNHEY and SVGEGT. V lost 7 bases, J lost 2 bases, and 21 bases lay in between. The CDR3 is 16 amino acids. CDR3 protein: CASKVGANQPTYEQYF. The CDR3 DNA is TGTGCCAGCAAGGTCGGCGCCAACCAACCAACCTACGAGCAGTACTTC.

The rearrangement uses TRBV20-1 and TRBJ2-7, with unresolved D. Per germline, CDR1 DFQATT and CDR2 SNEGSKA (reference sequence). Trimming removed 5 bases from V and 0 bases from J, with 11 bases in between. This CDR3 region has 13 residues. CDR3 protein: CSAPRPSSYEQYF. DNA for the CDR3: TGCAGTGCTCCTCGGCCGAGCTCCTACGAGCAGTACTTC.

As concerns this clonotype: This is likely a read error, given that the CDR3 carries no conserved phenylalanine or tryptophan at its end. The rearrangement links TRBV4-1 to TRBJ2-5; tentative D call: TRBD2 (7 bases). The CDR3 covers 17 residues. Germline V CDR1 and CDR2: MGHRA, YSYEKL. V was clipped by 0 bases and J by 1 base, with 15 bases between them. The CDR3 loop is CASSQEGRGGGQETQYS. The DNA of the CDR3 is TGCGCCAGCAGCCAAGAGGGTAGGGGGGGGGGCCAAGAGACCCAGTACTCC.

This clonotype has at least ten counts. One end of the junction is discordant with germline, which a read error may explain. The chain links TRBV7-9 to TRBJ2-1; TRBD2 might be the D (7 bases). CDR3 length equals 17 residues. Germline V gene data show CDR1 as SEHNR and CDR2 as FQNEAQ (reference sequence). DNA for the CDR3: TGTGCCAGCATCCGGGGGGCAAGGAAGGGATCCTACAATGAGCGGTTCTTC. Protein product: CASIRGARKGSYNERFF.

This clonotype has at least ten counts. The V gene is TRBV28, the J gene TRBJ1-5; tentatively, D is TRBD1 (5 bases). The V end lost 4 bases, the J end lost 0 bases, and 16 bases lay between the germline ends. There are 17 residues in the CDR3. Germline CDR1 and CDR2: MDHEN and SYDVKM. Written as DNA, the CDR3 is TGTGCCAGCAGTTCTTCCCTGGACACGTATAGCAATCAGCCCCAGCATTTT. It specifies CASSSSLDTYSNQPQHF.

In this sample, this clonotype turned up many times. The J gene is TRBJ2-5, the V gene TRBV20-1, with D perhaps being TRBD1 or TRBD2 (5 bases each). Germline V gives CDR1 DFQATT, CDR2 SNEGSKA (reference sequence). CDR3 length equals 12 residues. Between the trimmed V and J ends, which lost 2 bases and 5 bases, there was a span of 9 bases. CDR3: CSARSGTETQYF. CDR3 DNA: TGCAGTGCTAGATCAGGGACGGAGACCCAGTACTTC.

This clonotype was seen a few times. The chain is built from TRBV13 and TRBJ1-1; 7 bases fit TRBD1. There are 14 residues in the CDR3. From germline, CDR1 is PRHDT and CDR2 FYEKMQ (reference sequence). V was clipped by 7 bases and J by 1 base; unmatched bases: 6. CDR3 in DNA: TGTGCCAGCAACTCGGGACAGTCGAACACTGAAGCTTTCTTT. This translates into CASNSGQSNTEAFF. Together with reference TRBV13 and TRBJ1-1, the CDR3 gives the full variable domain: AAGVIQSPRHLIKEKRETATLKCYPIPRHDTVYWYQQGPGQDPQFLISFYEKMQSDKGSIPDRFSAQQFSDYHSELNMSSLELGDSALYFCASNSGQSNTEAFFGQGTRLTVV.

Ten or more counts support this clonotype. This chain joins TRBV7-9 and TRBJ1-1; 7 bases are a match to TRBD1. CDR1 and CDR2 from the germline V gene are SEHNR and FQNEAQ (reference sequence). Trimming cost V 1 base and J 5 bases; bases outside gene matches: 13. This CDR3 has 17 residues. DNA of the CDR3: TGTGCCAGCAGCTTAGATAAGTTTGGACAGGTTGGTACTGAAGCTTTCTTT. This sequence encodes CASSLDKFGQVGTEAFF.

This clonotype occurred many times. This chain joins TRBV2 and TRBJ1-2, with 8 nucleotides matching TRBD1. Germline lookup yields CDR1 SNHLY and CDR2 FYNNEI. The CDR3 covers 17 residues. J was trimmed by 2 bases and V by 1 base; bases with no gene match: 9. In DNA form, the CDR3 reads TGTGCCAGCAGTGAAGGGGGGTGGCGGGACAGGAACTATGGCTACACCTTC. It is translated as CASSEGGWRDRNYGYTF.

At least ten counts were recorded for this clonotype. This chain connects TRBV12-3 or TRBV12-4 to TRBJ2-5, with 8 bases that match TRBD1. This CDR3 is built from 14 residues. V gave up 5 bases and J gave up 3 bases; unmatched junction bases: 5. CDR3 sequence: CASSPTGVEETQYF. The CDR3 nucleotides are TGTGCCAGCAGTCCGACAGGGGTGGAAGAGACCCAGTACTTC.

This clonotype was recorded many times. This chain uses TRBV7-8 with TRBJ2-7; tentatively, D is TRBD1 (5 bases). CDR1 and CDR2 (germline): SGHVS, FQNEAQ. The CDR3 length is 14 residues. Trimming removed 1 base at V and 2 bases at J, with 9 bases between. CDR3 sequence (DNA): TGTGCCAGCAGCTTAGAGGGCAGGGCCTACGAGCAGTACTTC. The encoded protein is CASSLEGRAYEQYF. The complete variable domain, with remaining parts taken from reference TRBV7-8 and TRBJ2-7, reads GAGVSQSPRYKVAKRGQDVALRCDPISGHVSLFWYQQALGQGPEFLTYFQNEAQLDKSGLPSDRFFAERPEGSVSTLKIQRTQQEDSAVYLCASSLEGRAYEQYFGPGTRLTVT.

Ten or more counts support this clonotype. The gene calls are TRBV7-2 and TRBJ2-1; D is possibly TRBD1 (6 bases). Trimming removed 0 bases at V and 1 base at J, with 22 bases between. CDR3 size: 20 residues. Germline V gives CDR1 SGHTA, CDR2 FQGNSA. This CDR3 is CASSLASGTKGPRSYNEQFF. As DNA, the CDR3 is TGTGCCAGCAGCTTAGCGTCCGGGACAAAAGGACCTAGGTCCTACAATGAGCAGTTCTTC.

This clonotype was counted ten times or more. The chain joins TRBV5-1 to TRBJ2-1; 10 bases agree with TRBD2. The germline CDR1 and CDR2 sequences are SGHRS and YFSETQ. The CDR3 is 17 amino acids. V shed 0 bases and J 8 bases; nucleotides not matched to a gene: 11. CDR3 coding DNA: TGCGCCAGCAGCTTGGCCGAGCGGGAGGGCCCGTCGGATGAGCAGTTCTTC. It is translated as CASSLAEREGPSDEQFF.

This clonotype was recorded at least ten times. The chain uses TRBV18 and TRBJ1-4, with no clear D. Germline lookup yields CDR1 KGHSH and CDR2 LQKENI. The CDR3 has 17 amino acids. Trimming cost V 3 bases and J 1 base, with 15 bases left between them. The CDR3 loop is CASSPRSGLGTNEKLFF. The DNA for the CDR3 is TGTGCCAGCTCACCGAGGAGTGGATTGGGAACTAATGAAAAACTGTTTTTT.